What follows describes a single T cell receptor (beta chain). This clone was recorded a few times. Which antigen it targets is not known. Per-base qualities were not stored, and no clone one base away is much larger. The data stem from a study of OX40 agonist ivuxolimab in advanced cancers. Looking at the study overall: Ivuxolimab was an agonistic, fully human IgG2 monoclonal antibody directed against OX40 (CD134), a costimulatory receptor. Intravenous ivuxolimab was administered to patients every 2 weeks at six dose levels: 0.01, 0.1, 0.3, 1.5, 3 and 10 mg/kg. The paper reports the monotherapy dose-escalation portion (N ≈ 52 patients) of the phase I ivuxolimab trial. Among the 50 to 55 dose-escalation patients, some 20 had hepatocellular carcinoma, 15 or so melanoma, 9 renal cell carcinoma and 9 head and neck cancer. The point of sequencing TCRbeta in the periphery was to test whether ivuxolimab changed TCR sequence diversity and drove clonal T-cell expansion. In the dose-escalation cohort, around four fifths of patients were male, and the mean age was roughly 60 years with a range of roughly 20 to 85. Partial responses occurred in three dose-escalation patients: two with cutaneous melanoma and one with hepatocellular carcinoma. Prior anti-PD-1, anti-PD-L1 or anti-CTLA-4 therapy was permitted, and roughly two fifths of dose-escalation patients had received checkpoint inhibitors.

For sequencing of the TCRbeta CDR3 region, genomic DNA was extracted from the sorted cells. The immunoSEQ Assay was used to sequence the TCRbeta CDR3 regions. Entries here come from immuneACCESS through TCRdb and include only in-frame sequences with V and J called. Some clones fail to appear in such tables; in the studies checked, an unresolved V gene covers under half of the shortfall, and the cause of the remainder is unknown. The sample table lists some 89,000 clones, around 84% of them with a count of one. The biggest ten clones account for 1.5% to 2% of the sample. The CDR3 holds 14 amino acids from the cysteine to the phenylalanine. The read is trimmed to its CDR3 DNA, 42 bases read in frame from base 1. CDR1 SGDLS and CDR2 YYNGEE are derived from the germline V gene. V and J lose 6 bases and 1 base, and a span of 13 bases separates them. The trial excluded patients who had a history of autoimmune disease or who were on systemic immunosuppression. Peripheral blood for TCR sequencing was drawn from every dose cohort at baseline, at cycle 4 day 1 and at cycle 7 day 1. Samples came from an open-label, multicenter, first-in-human phase I dose-escalation trial of ivuxolimab. Adults with locally advanced or metastatic melanoma, renal cell, hepatocellular, or head and neck squamous cell carcinoma were enrolled in the trial. Before TCR sequencing, CD4+ T cells and CD8+ T cells were sorted from peripheral blood as separate populations.

Findings and caveats that apply to the study as a whole: On average, CD8+ T cells showed more expanded clones than CD4+ T cells after ivuxolimab. The antigen specificity of the peripheral T cells that underwent clonal expansion was not determined. In the 0.1-3.0 mg/kg groups, partial responders were among the patients with the lowest normalized peripheral clonal expansion, particularly in CD8+ T cells. At doses from 0.1 to 3.0 mg/kg, clonal expansion was seen in both CD4+ and CD8+ blood T cells between baseline and week 6. Low levels of normalized T-cell clonal expansion were also seen in some patients who did not respond.

The rearrangement joined TRBV9 to TRBJ1-2; possibly the D gene is TRBD1, per 6 matching bases. The material sequenced was CD4+ or CD8+ T cells sorted from blood, taken in a trial of the OX40 agonist ivuxolimab. The sequence came from an adult with an advanced solid tumor such as melanoma, head and neck, liver or kidney cancer. Here the CDR3 is given as CASNGGQFNYGYTF. The DNA is TGTGCCAGCAACGGGGGGCAGTTTAACTATGGCTACACCTTC.